This T cell receptor beta chain was sequenced during a study of T cell responses to AZD1222 COVID-19 vaccine. A word on this clone: Its antigen remains unidentified.

Regarding the study as a whole: Only five or six AZD1222 recipients were seropositive at baseline. It should be noted that donors were predominantly white British and more often female, and clonal diversity was possibly underestimated.

Germline-derived CDR1 and CDR2 are SEHNR and FQNEAQ (reference sequence). This CDR3 contains 12 residues. V was trimmed by 3 bases and J by 5 bases, leaving 6 bases between them. It was second doses at about 4 or about 12 weeks that were pooled. Data came from immunoSEQ multiplex PCR; TCRdb stores just in-frame clones and leaves some out. Of some 130,000 clones listed, approximately 90% are singletons. The sequences come from peripheral blood, collected 28 days after the second AZD1222 dose. This clonotype originated in an adult who received the AZD1222 COVID-19 vaccine. The chain has TRBV7-9 and TRBJ2-3; no definite D call. CDR3 sequence reads: CASSFLEDTQYF. Here the CDR3 DNA reads TGTGCCAGCAGCTTTTTAGAAGATACGCAGTATTTT.